This T cell receptor beta chain was sequenced for a study of T cells in Graves' hyperthyroidism and ophthalmopathy (dated by TCRdb to the late 2010s). Study-level background: Peripheral blood was collected at initial diagnosis, before any treatment. A discovery cohort of fewer than 110 patients, about 40 with Graves' ophthalmopathy and 57 with stable Graves' hyperthyroidism, was used to find distinguishing TCR V-J signatures. Whether ophthalmopathy could be predicted prospectively was tested in an independent validation cohort made up of fewer than 20 hyperthyroidism patients plus 17 patients who later progressed to ophthalmopathy. The roughly 90 discovery patients were divided at random into training and test sets in a 7:3 ratio. Thyroid tissue and blood T-cell repertoires from about 6 Graves' hyperthyroidism patients were also compared in the study. After blood sampling, hyperthyroidism patients were treated with methimazole at a starting dose of 30 mg daily, and ophthalmopathy patients were treated with high-dose intravenous methylprednisolone. According to the paper, TCR Vbeta CDR3 sequencing was carried out on over 130 peripheral blood samples, which came from 40 to 45 ophthalmopathy, under 80 hyperthyroidism and approximately 17 progressor patients.

Study-level results and caveats: In validation, the model predicted progression to ophthalmopathy a median of roughly 6.5 months before onset, with 70% to 71% sensitivity and roughly 72% specificity. Sample size was not statistically predetermined, and blinding of investigators to group allocation was not performed. A 13 V-J signature model separated ophthalmopathy from stable hyperthyroidism, with around 90% sensitivity and just under 84% specificity in cross-validation and 80%/75% in testing. Most expanded thyroid clonotypes (frequency above 0.001) were also detected in blood, a finding suggesting that blood repertoires may reflect thyroid immune responses.

Its CDR3 holds 15 amino acids, cysteine through phenylalanine. Of all the DNA, just the CDR3 is kept, 45 bases in frame from base 1. CDR1 is given as SEHNR and CDR2 as FQNEAQ, both from the germline V gene (reference sequence). V is cut back by 3 bases and J by 2 bases, with 6 bases in the junction unmatched. Stable Graves' hyperthyroidism was defined as the absence of progression to ophthalmopathy over 18 months of follow-up. Hyperthyroidism patients were aged 18 to 65 years and newly diagnosed, with disease duration of less than 2 months. Exclusion was applied to patients with uncontrolled infections, other autoimmune diseases, pregnancy or lactation. Diagnoses relied on clinical symptoms, serum thyroxine and TRAb, thyroid ultrasound and orbital computed tomography. PBMCs were separated from roughly 9.6 ml of fresh peripheral blood using Ficoll-Paque density gradient centrifugation. Trizol reagent was used to extract total RNA, and RNA quality was then checked on an Agilent 2100 Bioanalyzer.

As concerns this clonotype: What antigen it recognizes has not been identified. No much larger clonotype is one base removed from it; base qualities were not supplied.

The TCR beta CDR3 regions were amplified from the RNA transcripts. For the first round of RT-PCR on the TCR CDR3, the HTBI primer set was used together with the Qiagen OneStep RT-PCR kit. The libraries were constructed in a second round of multiplex PCR and then size-selected and purified. Sequencing of the libraries was done on an Illumina HiSeq2000 using paired-end 100 bp reads. In the authors' own workflow: SOAPnuke was used to process the raw data, removing reads that contained adapters or uncalled bases, had a mean Phred below 15, or lacked an exact match to the constant primer or identifier. COPE v1.2.5 was used to merge the high-quality paired reads, and each unique nucleotide sequence was defined as a clonotype. MiTCR v1.1 was used to align the clonotypes against IMGT TRBV, TRBD and TRBJ reference segments. Only V-J combinations with frequency above 0.0001, covering about 99% of repertoires, were analysed. The TCS score was defined as F50 (clonal expansion) divided by E x V (chaos), with BLOSUM62-based TCRdist calculated between CDR3 peptides within each V-J. Welch's t-statistics and random forest reduced fewer than 550 V-J features to 13, which were used in a naive Bayes classifier (R e1071). The similarity between thyroid and blood repertoires was quantified using the Morisita-Horn index. TCRdb itself trimmed the public reads at Q25 with fastp, ran MiXCR and retained productive beta chains. Identical CDR3 protein sequences are pooled into one entry, listed with their most common genes and DNA. TCRdb's processing, not the authors' own work, is the source of the V and J calls. Within this sample are about 760,000 distinct CDR3 sequences, with approximately 36% of them counted one time only. Around 31% of the sample comes from the top ten.

Sequences were obtained from blood. The origin of this receptor is a woman aged 40-49 years with Graves' hyperthyroidism. This chain is built from TRBV7-9 and TRBJ2-5, with 7 junctional bases fitting TRBD2. The CDR3 has the sequence CASSFGGGEQETQYF. The nucleotides are TGTGCCAGCAGCTTCGGGGGAGGGGAACAAGAGACCCAGTACTTC.